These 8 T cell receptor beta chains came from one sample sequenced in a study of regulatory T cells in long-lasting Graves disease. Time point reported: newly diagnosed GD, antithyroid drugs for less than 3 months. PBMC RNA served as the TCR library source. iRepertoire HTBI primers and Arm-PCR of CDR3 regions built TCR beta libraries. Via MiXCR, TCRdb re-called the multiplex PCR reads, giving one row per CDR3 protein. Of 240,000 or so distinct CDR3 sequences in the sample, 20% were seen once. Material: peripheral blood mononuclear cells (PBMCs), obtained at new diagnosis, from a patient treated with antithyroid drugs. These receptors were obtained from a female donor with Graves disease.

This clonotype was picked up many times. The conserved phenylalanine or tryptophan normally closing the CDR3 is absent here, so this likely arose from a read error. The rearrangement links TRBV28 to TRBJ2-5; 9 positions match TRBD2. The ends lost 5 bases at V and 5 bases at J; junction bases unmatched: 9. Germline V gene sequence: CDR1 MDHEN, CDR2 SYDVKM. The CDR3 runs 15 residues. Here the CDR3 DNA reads TGTGCCAGCAGTACCCTTAGCGGGAGCGGCGAGACCCAGTACCTC. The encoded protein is CASSTLSGSGETQYL.

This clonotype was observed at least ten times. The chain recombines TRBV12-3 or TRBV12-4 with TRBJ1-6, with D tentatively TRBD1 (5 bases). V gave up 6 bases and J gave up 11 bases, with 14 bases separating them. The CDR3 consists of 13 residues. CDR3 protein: CASRGTFGAPLHF. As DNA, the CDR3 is TGTGCCAGCAGAGGGACGTTCGGGGCACCCCTCCACTTT.

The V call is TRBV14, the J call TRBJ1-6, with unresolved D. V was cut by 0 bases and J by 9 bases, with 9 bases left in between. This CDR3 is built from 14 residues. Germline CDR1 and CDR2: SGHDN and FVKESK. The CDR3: CASSQDLSGSPLHF. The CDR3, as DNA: TGTGCCAGCAGCCAAGACCTAAGTGGTTCACCCCTCCACTTT.

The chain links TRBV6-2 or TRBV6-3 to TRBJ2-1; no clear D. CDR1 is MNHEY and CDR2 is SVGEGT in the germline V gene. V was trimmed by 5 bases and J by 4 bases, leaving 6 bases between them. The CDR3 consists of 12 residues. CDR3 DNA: TGTGCCAGCAGTATCCGATACAATGAGCAGTTCTTC. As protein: CASSIRYNEQFF.

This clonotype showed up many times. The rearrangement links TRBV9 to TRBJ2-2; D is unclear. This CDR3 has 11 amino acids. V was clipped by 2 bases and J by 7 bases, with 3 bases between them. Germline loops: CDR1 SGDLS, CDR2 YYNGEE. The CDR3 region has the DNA TGTGCCAGCAGCGTGAACGGGGAGCTGTTTTTT. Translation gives CASSVNGELFF. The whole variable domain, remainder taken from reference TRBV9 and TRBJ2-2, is DSGVTQTPKHLITATGQRVTLRCSPRSGDLSVYWYQQSLDQGLQFLIQYYNGEERAKGNILERFSAQQFPDLHSELNLSSLELGDSALYFCASSVNGELFFGEGSRLTVL.

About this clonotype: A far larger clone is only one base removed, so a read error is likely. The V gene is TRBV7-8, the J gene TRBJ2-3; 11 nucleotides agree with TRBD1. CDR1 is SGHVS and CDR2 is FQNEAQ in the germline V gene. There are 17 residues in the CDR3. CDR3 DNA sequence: TGTGTCAGCAGCCGTACTACTGGACAGGGGGCAACAGATACGCAGTATTTT. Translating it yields CVSSRTTGQGATDTQYF. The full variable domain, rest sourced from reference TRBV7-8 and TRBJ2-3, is GAGVSQSPRYKVAKRGQDVALRCDPISGHVSLFWYQQALGQGPEFLTYFQNEAQLDKSGLPSDRFFAERPEGSVSTLKIQRTQQEDSAVYLCVSSRTTGQGATDTQYFGPGTRLTVL.

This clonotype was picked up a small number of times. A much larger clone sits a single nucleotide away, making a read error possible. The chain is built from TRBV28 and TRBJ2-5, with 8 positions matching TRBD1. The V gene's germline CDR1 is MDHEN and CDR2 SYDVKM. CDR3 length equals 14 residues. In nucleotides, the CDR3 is TGTGCCAGCAGTTTTCAGGGGGCAAAAGAGGCCCAGTACTTC. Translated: CASSFQGAKEAQYF.

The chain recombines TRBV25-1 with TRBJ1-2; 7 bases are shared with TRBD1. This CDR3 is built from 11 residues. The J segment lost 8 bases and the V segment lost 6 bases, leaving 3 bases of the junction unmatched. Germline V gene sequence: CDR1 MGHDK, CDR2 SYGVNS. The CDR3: CASRGGDGYTF. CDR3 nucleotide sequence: TGTGCCAGCAGAGGGGGCGACGGCTACACCTTC.